This T cell receptor (beta chain) was sequenced during a study of shared clonotypes between healthy human individuals. Study-wide context: Serving as donors were a couple of women and a few men, whose ages spanned 18 to 49. Study-level results: There were few donors, and this limited the genetic and exposure-history diversity represented.

V dropped 4 bases and J dropped 1; count of bases not matched to a gene: 1. The CDR3 sequence is 15 residues long. Germline CDR1 LNHDA, CDR2 SQIVND (reference sequence). Comment on this clone: Its antigen is undetermined.

Measured with immunoSEQ multiplex PCR; TCRdb has only the in-frame clones, and not every one. The table includes about 480,000 clones, 60% to 80% detected once. All participating donors were Caucasian adults from Nashville, Tennessee. Unsorted samples drew genomic DNA from tens of millions of PBMCs. Source material: PBMCs. This TCR came from a woman in her 40s in good health. Some clones in this sample may be carry-over from other donors' samples. This sequence joins TRBV19 and TRBJ2-1; TRBD2 aligns across 10 bases. In nucleotides, the CDR3 is TGTGCCAGTAGTAGGACTAGCGGATCCTACAATGAGCAGTTCTTC. This sequence encodes CASSRTSGSYNEQFF.